This T cell receptor beta chain is from a study of post-analysis software for immune sequencing data. Study details: Patients with relapsing-remitting, secondary progressive and progressive-relapsing multiple sclerosis courses were all represented. Findings and caveats of the study: Versus controls, multiple sclerosis patients showed significantly lower diversity (normalized Chao1). Those samples that were prepared in the same batch co-clustered strongly by F measure. Four or five TRBV segments were more frequent in patients than controls; TRBV5-6, TRBV5-1 and TRBV20-1 belonged to this group.

V trimming: 4 bases; J trimming: 1 base; junction bases outside the gene matches: 2. Germline V lookup: CDR1 SQVTM, CDR2 ANQGSEA. CDR3 size: 13 residues. This clonotype was seen more than once but under ten times. Its antigen is unidentified. TCR beta libraries were prepared from cDNA with unique molecular identifiers. T cells numbering roughly 0.9 to 10 million yielded cDNA molecules that totaled approximately 500,000. TCRdb reprocessed the PCR reads via MiXCR and lists one record per CDR3 protein. The table has around 700,000 distinct CDR3 sequences, roughly three fifths seen once. This TCR was sampled from a girl between 2 and 10 years old with multiple sclerosis. Sequencing input: blood. The V and J genes are TRBV29-1 and TRBJ2-3, with 7 positions matching TRBD1. The CDR3 here is CSVGDRGTDTQYF. The CDR3 region has the DNA TGCAGCGTTGGAGACAGGGGCACAGATACGCAGTATTTT.